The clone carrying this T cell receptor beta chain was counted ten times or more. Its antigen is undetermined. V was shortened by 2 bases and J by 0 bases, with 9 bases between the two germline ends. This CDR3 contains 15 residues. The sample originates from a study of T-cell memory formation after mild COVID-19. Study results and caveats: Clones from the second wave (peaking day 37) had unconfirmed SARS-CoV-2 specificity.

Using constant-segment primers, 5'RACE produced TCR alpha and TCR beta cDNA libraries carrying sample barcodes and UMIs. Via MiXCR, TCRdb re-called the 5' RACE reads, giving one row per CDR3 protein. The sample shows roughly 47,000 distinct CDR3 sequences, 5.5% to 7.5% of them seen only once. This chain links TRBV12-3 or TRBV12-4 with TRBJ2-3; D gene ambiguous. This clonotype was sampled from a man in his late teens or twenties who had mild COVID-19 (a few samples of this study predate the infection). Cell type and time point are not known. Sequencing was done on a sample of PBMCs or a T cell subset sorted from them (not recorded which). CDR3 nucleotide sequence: TGTGCCAGCAGTTTAAGTCCCGTGAGCACAGATACGCAGTATTTT. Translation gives CASSLSPVSTDTQYF.